This passage covers 27 T cell receptor beta chains from one sample sequenced in a study of blood T cell repertoires in COVID-19. The data were produced by immunoSEQ multiplex PCR, yet TCRdb's version contains in-frame clones alone and is incomplete. The data contain approximately 210,000 clones, approximately 81% of them singletons. Sequenced material: peripheral blood. These receptors all stem from a woman of 80 years or more with COVID-19, enrolled during active disease.

The gene calls are TRBV20-1 and TRBJ1-2; D is ambiguous. This CDR3 spans 11 amino acids. Looked up from germline, CDR1 is DFQATT and CDR2 is SNEGSKA (reference sequence). V was clipped by 0 bases and J by 4 bases, with 3 bases between them. CDR3 bases: TGCAGTGCTAGAGATCTCTATGGCTACACCTTC. Protein sequence: CSARDLYGYTF.

The rearrangement uses TRBV5-6 and TRBJ2-4; TRBD2 matches at 10 bases. The CDR3 is made up of 15 amino acids. Germline CDR1 and CDR2: SGHDT and YYEEEE. J lost 5 bases, V lost 3 bases, and 5 bases had no gene match. CDR3 bases: TGTGCCAGCAGCTCCGGACTAGCGGTCCAAAACATTCAGTACTTC. Its translation is CASSSGLAVQNIQYF.

This clone was recorded only once. The chain is built from TRBV6-5 and TRBJ1-1; TRBD1 aligns across 7 bases. V lost 6 bases and J lost 12; bases outside the gene matches: 10. The CDR3 spans 12 residues. Germline V CDR1 and CDR2: MNHEY, SVGAGI. The CDR3 nucleotides are TGTGCCAGCAGAGAGGGGGCAGGGCCTACTTTCTTT. It codes for CASREGAGPTFF.

J is TRBJ2-2 and V is TRBV19, with 10 bases fitting TRBD2. Germline V gives CDR1 LNHDA, CDR2 SQIVND (reference sequence). After removal of 2 bases from V and 2 bases from J, the junction contained 2 bases not matched to a gene. The CDR3 is 16 residues long. CDR3 sequence (DNA): TGTGCCAGTAGTATAATAGCGGGGGGCAACACCGGGGAGCTGTTTTTT. This codes for CASSIIAGGNTGELFF.

V gene TRBV14 combines with J gene TRBJ2-2; 7 nucleotides agree with TRBD1. The CDR3 extends over 16 amino acids. Germline CDR1 is SGHDN and CDR2 is FVKESK. Trimming at V came to 6 bases and at J to 0 bases, leaving 7 bases not matched to a gene. This CDR3 is CASRPTGTANTGELFF. CDR3 nucleotide sequence: TGTGCCAGCAGGCCAACCGGGACAGCGAACACCGGGGAGCTGTTTTTT.

This chain uses TRBV11-2 with TRBJ1-1, with D unresolved. Trimming removed 2 bases at V and 3 bases at J, with 13 bases between. Germline V gene sequence: CDR1 SGHAT, CDR2 FQNNGV. This CDR3 contains 15 residues. The chain's CDR3 is CASSLSGKRDTEAFF. DNA of the CDR3: TGTGCCAGCAGCTTATCAGGAAAGAGGGACACTGAAGCTTTCTTT.

The V gene is TRBV6-5, the J gene TRBJ1-5; D perhaps matches TRBD1 (6 bases). The CDR3 covers 13 residues. Germline V lookup: CDR1 MNHEY, CDR2 SVGAGI. Between the trimmed V and J ends, which lost 6 bases and 6 bases, there was a span of 12 bases. In DNA form, the CDR3 reads TGTGCCAGCAGGGAGACAGGCGCTCAGCCCCAGCATTTT. Protein sequence: CASRETGAQPQHF.

The gene calls are TRBV19 and TRBJ1-1; unclear D gene. Germline assignment: CDR1 LNHDA and CDR2 SQIVND (reference sequence). This CDR3 contains 14 residues. With 3 bases removed from V and 8 bases from J, the gap between germline ends came to 16 bases. The CDR3 DNA follows: TGTGCCAGTAGTATGCCCGTTGCCAGACAAGAAGCTTTCTTT. Encoded protein: CASSMPVARQEAFF.

The chain has TRBV19 and TRBJ2-2; D is unresolved. CDR3 length: 14 amino acids. V lost 5 bases, J lost 5 bases, and 12 bases lay in between. Germline V gives CDR1 LNHDA, CDR2 SQIVND (reference sequence). The CDR3 DNA sequence: TGTGCCAGTAGTGGGCAGCCCTCAACCGGGGAGCTGTTTTTT. Its translation is CASSGQPSTGELFF.

The chain carries TRBV5-5 and TRBJ2-1, with 12 bases fitting TRBD1. The CDR3 spans 15 residues. Looked up from germline, CDR1 is SGHKS and CDR2 is YYEKEE (reference sequence). Trimming at V came to 4 bases and at J to 7 bases, leaving 6 bases not matched to a gene. CDR3 in DNA: TGTGCCAGCAGCCTGGGACAGGGGGCTTGGAATGAGCAGTTCTTC. Encoded protein: CASSLGQGAWNEQFF.

The chain carries TRBV19 and TRBJ1-2, with D maybe TRBD1 (5 bases). Germline V lookup: CDR1 LNHDA, CDR2 SQIVND (reference sequence). V was cut by 6 bases and J by 2 bases, with 19 bases left in between. There are 16 residues in the CDR3. CDR3 sequence (DNA): TGTGCCAGTAGCCCTTCGGGCAGGGAAGGGAACTATGGCTACACCTTC. This gives the protein CASSPSGREGNYGYTF.

The genes are TRBV5-6 and TRBJ2-7, with TRBD1 identical over 9 bases. V dropped 4 bases and J dropped 4; count of bases not matched to a gene: 6. CDR1 SGHDT and CDR2 YYEEEE come from the germline V gene. The CDR3 contains 14 residues. This chain's CDR3 is CASSARDRVYEQYV. DNA for the CDR3: TGTGCCAGCAGCGCCCGGGACAGGGTATACGAGCAGTACGTC.

The gene calls are TRBV19 and TRBJ1-1; no clear D gene. The CDR3 contains 16 residues. V gave up 6 bases and J gave up 4 bases, with 21 bases separating them. Germline lookup yields CDR1 LNHDA and CDR2 SQIVND (reference sequence). The chain's CDR3 is CASSERAPPAPTEAFF. The CDR3 DNA reads as TGTGCCAGTAGCGAGCGAGCCCCGCCGGCCCCCACTGAAGCTTTCTTT.

J is TRBJ1-1 and V is TRBV5-1; tentative D call: TRBD1 (6 bases). Germline CDR1 and CDR2: SGHRS and YFSETQ. This CDR3 spans 16 amino acids. The germline V and J ends were trimmed by 0 bases and 1 base, with 13 bases remaining between them. Here the CDR3 reads CASSLGGGGKNTEAFF. The CDR3 bases are TGCGCCAGCAGCTTGGGGGGGGGCGGGAAGAACACTGAAGCTTTCTTT.

The rearrangement uses TRBV10-3 and TRBJ1-1; TRBD1 matches 10 bases. Germline loops: CDR1 ENHRY, CDR2 SYGVKD. The CDR3 runs to 15 residues. V lost 5 bases to trimming and J lost 5 bases; unmatched junction nucleotides: 8. CDR3 loop: CAISIRDRGGTEAFF. For the CDR3, the DNA is TGTGCCATCAGTATCCGGGACAGGGGAGGTACTGAAGCTTTCTTT.

The chain uses TRBV9 and TRBJ1-4; D gene uncertain. Trimming cost V 0 bases and J 7 bases, with 13 bases left between them. The germline gives CDR1 SGDLS, CDR2 YYNGEE. The CDR3 extends over 15 amino acids. The CDR3: CASSVGGGVFEKLFF. The DNA for the CDR3 is TGTGCCAGCAGCGTAGGAGGAGGAGTTTTTGAAAAACTGTTTTTT.

The CDR3 DNA reads as TGCGCCAGCAGTGGACAGGGGGTAAGCCTGCCCCCGAAGCCCACAGATACGCAGTATTTT. Its protein is CASSGQGVSLPPKPTDTQYF. This chain joins TRBV10-1 and TRBJ2-3, with TRBD1 identical over 9 bases. The length of the CDR3 is 20 residues. Germline V gene data show CDR1 as WNHNN and CDR2 as SYGVQD (reference sequence). With 4 bases clipped from V and 2 bases from J, the junction kept 19 bases outside the gene matches.

The genes are TRBV6-5 and TRBJ2-7; possibly TRBD1 for D (6 bases). In germline, CDR1 is MNHEY, CDR2 SVGAGI. This CDR3 is 13 amino acids long. V dropped 6 bases and J dropped 6 bases, with 15 bases sitting between them. CDR3 nucleotide sequence: TGTGCCAGCAGCTCCTTAGGGACATCCGAGCAGTACGTC. Its translation is CASSSLGTSEQYV.

The chain employs TRBV7-2 and TRBJ1-5; tentatively, D is TRBD1 (5 bases). V lost 1 base and J 4 bases, leaving 11 bases between the germline ends. The CDR3 totals 15 residues. CDR1 is SGHTA, CDR2 FQGNSA, per germline. Here the CDR3 DNA reads TGTGCCAGCAGCTTAGATTGGGGCCGTAATCAGCCCCAGCATTTT. It translates to CASSLDWGRNQPQHF.

V is TRBV6-5 and J is TRBJ1-2; TRBD1 matches 7 bases. Looked up from germline, CDR1 is MNHEY and CDR2 is SVGAGI. This CDR3 region has 15 residues. V lost 0 bases to trimming and J lost 5 bases; unmatched junction nucleotides: 6. The CDR3 coding sequence is TGTGCCAGCAGTTACTCGAATTCCAGGGGGTATGGCTACACCTTC. The encoded protein is CASSYSNSRGYGYTF.

The V and J genes are TRBV6-5 and TRBJ2-1, with 7 positions matching TRBD1. Germline V gene lookup returns CDR1 MNHEY and CDR2 SVGAGI. After removal of 6 bases from V and 5 bases from J, the junction contained 7 bases not matched to a gene. The CDR3 sequence is 14 residues long. The CDR3 coding sequence is TGTGCCAGCAGGTACAGGGGCGGAAACAATGAGCAGTTCTTC. Translated, it gives CASRYRGGNNEQFF.

The chain has TRBV28 and TRBJ1-1, with 8 bases identical to TRBD1. From germline, CDR1 is MDHEN and CDR2 SYDVKM. J was trimmed by 1 base and V by 4 bases; bases with no gene match: 2. CDR3 length: 14 amino acids. CDR3 sequence reads: CASSWGQANTEAFF. Written as DNA, the CDR3 is TGTGCCAGCAGTTGGGGACAGGCGAACACTGAAGCTTTCTTT.

The chain joins TRBV7-2 to TRBJ1-2, with 7 bases lining up with TRBD1. Germline V CDR1 and CDR2: SGHTA, FQGNSA. The ends lost 4 bases at V and 7 bases at J; junction bases unmatched: 21. The CDR3 runs 18 residues. The DNA for the CDR3 is TGTGCCAGCAGCTCCCTGGGTATGGGGGACAGCCTACAGGCTGGCTACACCTTC. Amino acid sequence: CASSSLGMGDSLQAGYTF.

The chain employs TRBV6-5 and TRBJ1-1; D not resolved. The V end was cut by 6 bases, the J end by 0 bases, with 11 bases between. Germline CDR1 reads MNHEY; CDR2 reads SVGAGI. The length of the CDR3 is 14 residues. The CDR3 nucleotides are TGTGCCAGCAGGGCGGGTTCGATGAACACTGAAGCTTTCTTT. Residues: CASRAGSMNTEAFF.

The V call is TRBV6-2 or TRBV6-3, the J call TRBJ2-1, with D perhaps matching TRBD2 (5 bases). Per the germline V gene, CDR1 is MNHEY and CDR2 is SVGEGT. There are 15 residues in the CDR3. Trimming pared 0 bases from V and 9 bases from J, leaving 15 bases between. This CDR3 reads CASSYSIPGLGEQFF. DNA for the CDR3: TGTGCCAGCAGTTACTCGATACCGGGGTTGGGTGAGCAGTTCTTC.

The CDR3 loop is CASSGGTGTMNTEAFF. Written as DNA, the CDR3 is TGTGCCAGCAGTGGGGGGACAGGGACCATGAACACTGAAGCTTTCTTT. The rearrangement uses TRBV6-1 and TRBJ1-1, with TRBD1 matching over 9 bases. The germline CDR1 and CDR2 sequences are MNHNS and SASEGT. With 4 bases clipped from V and 0 bases from J, the junction kept 6 bases outside the gene matches. There are 16 residues in the CDR3.

This clone was found once. V is TRBV18 and J is TRBJ2-1; D is perhaps TRBD1 (5 bases). Trimming stripped 0 bases from V and 6 bases from J, with 12 bases between. CDR1 KGHSH and CDR2 LQKENI come from the germline V gene. The CDR3 sequence is 15 residues long. Written as DNA, the CDR3 is TGTGCCAGCTCACCACCGGGCAGGGTGGGCAATGAGCAGTTCTTC. Amino acids: CASSPPGRVGNEQFF.